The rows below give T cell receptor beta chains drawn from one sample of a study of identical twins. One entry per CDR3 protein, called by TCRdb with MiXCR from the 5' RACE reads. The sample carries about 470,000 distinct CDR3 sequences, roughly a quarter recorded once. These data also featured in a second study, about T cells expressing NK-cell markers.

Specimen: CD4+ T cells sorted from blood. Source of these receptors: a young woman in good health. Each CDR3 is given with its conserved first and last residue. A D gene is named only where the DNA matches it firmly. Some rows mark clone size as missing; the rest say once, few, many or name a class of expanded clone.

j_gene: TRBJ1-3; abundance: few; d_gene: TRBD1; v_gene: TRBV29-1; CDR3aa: CSVTGQGGGNTIYF; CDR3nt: TGCAGCGTGACCGGACAGGGTGGTGGAAACACCATATATTTT
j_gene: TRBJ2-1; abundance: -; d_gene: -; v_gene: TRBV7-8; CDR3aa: CASSLSAGIHEQFF; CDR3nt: TGTGCCAGCAGCTTATCCGCAGGGATCCATGAGCAGTTCTTC
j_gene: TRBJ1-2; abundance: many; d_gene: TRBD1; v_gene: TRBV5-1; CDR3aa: CASSKDRRDGYTF; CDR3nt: TGCGCCAGCAGCAAGGACAGGCGTGATGGCTACACCTTC
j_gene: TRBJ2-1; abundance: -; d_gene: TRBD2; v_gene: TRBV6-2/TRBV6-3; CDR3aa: CASRPGLAGPEFF; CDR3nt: TGTGCCAGCAGACCGGGACTAGCGGGACCGGAGTTCTTC
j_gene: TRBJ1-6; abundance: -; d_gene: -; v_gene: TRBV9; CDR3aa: CASSQRTVPPLHF; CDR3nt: TGTGCCAGCAGCCAACGGACAGTGCCACCCCTCCACTTT
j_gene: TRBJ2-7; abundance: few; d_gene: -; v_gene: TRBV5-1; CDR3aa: CASSLAKGFSPYEQYF; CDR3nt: TGCGCCAGCAGCTTGGCCAAGGGGTTCTCCCCCTACGAGCAGTACTTC
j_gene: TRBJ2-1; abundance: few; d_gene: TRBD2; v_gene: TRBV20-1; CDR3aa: CSARLAGGYNEQFF; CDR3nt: TGCAGTGCTAGACTAGCGGGAGGCTACAATGAGCAGTTCTTC
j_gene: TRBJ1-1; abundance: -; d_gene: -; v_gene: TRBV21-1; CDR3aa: CASSKAHCQGNTEAFF; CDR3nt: TGTGCCAGCAGCAAAGCGCATTGCCAAGGGAACACTGAAGCTTTCTTT
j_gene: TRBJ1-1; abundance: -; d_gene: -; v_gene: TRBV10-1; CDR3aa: CASSQTRDTEAFF; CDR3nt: TGCGCCAGCAGTCAGACCCGGGACACGGAAGCTTTCTTT
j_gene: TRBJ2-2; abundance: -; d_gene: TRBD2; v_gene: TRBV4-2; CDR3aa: CASRWTSVDGELFF; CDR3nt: TGTGCCAGCAGGTGGACTAGCGTTGACGGGGAGCTGTTTTTT
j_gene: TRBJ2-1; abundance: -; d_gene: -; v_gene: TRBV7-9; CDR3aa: CASSAYSGTSYNEQFF; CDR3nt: TGTGCCAGCAGCGCGTATAGCGGCACCTCCTACAATGAGCAGTTCTTC
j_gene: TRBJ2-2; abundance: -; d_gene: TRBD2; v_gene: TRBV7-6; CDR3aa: CASSLRTSGFPNTGELFF; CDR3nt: TGTGCCAGCAGCTTACGGACTAGCGGGTTTCCGAACACCGGGGAGCTGTTTTTT
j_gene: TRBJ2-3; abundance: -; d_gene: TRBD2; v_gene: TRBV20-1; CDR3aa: CSARLPGLVRTDTQYF; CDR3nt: TGCAGTGCTAGACTCCCGGGACTAGTGCGCACAGATACGCAGTATTTT
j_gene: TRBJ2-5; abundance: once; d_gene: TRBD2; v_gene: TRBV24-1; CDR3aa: CATSEGGLARRETQYF; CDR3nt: TGTGCCACCAGTGAGGGGGGACTAGCGCGAAGAGAGACCCAGTACTTC
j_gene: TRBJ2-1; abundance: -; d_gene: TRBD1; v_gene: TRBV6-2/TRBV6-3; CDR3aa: CASSKTGYNEQFF; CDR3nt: TGTGCCAGCAGTAAGACAGGGTACAATGAGCAGTTCTTC
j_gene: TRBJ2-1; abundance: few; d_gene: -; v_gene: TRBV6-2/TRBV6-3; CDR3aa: CASGNRYNEQFF; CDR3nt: TGTGCCAGCGGTAATAGATACAATGAGCAGTTCTTC
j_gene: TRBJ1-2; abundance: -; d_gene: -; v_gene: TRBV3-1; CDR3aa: CASSQEAGRDYGYTF; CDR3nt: TGTGCCAGCAGCCAAGAGGCAGGTCGCGACTATGGCTACACCTTC
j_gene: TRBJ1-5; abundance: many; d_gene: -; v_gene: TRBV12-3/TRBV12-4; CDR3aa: CASSLESQPQHF; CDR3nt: TGTGCCAGCAGTTTGGAGAGTCAGCCCCAGCATTTT
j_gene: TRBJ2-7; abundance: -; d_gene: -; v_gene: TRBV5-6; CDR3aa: CASSSRIKRTTAYEQYF; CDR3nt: TGTGCCAGCAGCAGCCGTATTAAGAGGACTACCGCCTACGAGCAGTACTTC
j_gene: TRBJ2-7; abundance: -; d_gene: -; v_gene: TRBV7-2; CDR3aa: CASSLSFGSYEQYF; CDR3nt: TGTGCCAGCAGCTTATCTTTCGGGTCCTACGAGCAGTACTTC
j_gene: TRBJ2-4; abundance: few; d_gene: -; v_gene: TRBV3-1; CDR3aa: CASSQVGTVVAKNIQYF; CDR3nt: TGTGCCAGCAGCCAAGTGGGGACGGTGGTAGCCAAAAACATTCAGTACTTC
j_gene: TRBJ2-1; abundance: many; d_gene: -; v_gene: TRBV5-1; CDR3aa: CASSLGIGGLTYNEQFF; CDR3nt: TGCGCCAGCAGCTTGGGTATAGGGGGGTTAACCTACAATGAGCAGTTCTTC
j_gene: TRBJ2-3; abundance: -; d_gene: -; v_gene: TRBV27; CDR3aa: CASSGSGIGTQYF; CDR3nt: TGTGCCAGCAGCGGGAGTGGGATCGGCACGCAGTATTTT
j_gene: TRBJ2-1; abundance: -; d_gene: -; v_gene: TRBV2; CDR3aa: CASSEDSTYNEQFF; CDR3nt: TGTGCCAGCAGTGAGGACTCCACCTACAATGAGCAGTTCTTC
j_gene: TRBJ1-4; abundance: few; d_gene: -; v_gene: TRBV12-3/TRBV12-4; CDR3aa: CASSLRRNFEKLFF; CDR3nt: TGTGCCAGCAGTTTGAGAAGAAATTTTGAAAAACTGTTTTTT
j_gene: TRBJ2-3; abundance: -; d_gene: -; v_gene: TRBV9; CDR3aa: CASSVAGSRTDTQYF; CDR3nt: TGTGCCAGCAGCGTAGCGGGTTCCCGCACAGATACGCAGTATTTT
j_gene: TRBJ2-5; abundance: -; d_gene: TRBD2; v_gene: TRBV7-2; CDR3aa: CASLLAGGETQYF; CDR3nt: TGTGCCAGCTTACTAGCGGGAGGGGAGACCCAGTACTTC
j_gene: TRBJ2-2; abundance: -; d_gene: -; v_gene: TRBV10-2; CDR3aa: CASTLTGNTGELFF; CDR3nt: TGCGCCAGCACGCTTACAGGGAACACCGGGGAGCTGTTTTTT
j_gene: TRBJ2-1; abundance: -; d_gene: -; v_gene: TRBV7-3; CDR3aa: CASSPKGRGGFNEQFF; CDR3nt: TGTGCCAGCAGCCCTAAGGGTAGGGGGGGATTCAATGAGCAGTTCTTC